Given below is one T cell receptor (beta chain) in context. Its antigen is still unknown. This entry belongs to a study of blood T cells in healthy people across ages. Overall study results and limits: Aged donors had fewer naive CD4+ cells and lower diversity than long-lived donors.

This CDR3 has 15 residues. Germline loops: CDR1 SGHTA, CDR2 FQGNSA. V lost 4 bases to trimming and J lost 0 bases, with 12 bases between them. Then a second PCR, running roughly 7 to 11 cycles, was carried out with a sample-barcoded 5' primer and a J-beta primer mix. Through a template-switch adaptor with 12 random nucleotides, each cDNA molecule received a tag. TCRdb re-derived calls from the 5' RACE reads in MiXCR, one entry per CDR3 protein. The sample includes about a million distinct CDR3 sequences, around 54% of them seen just once. Approximately 10 milliliters was the volume of peripheral blood drawn from each donor.

The sample consisted of blood. The chain uses TRBV7-2 and TRBJ2-5; tentatively, D is TRBD2 (5 bases). The sequence was collected from an older woman in good health. In DNA form, the CDR3 reads TGTGCCAGCAGCTCGGGATTTCTTCACCAAGAGACCCAGTACTTC. Residues: CASSSGFLHQETQYF.